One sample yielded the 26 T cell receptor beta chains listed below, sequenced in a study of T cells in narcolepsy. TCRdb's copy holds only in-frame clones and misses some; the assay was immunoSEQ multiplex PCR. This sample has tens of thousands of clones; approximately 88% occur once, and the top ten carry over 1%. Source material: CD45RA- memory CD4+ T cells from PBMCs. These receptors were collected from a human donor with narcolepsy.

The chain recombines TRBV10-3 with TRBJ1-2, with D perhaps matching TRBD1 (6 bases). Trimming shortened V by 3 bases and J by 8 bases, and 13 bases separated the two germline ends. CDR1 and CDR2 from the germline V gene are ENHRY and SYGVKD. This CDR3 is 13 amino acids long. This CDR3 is CAISDQGRGGYTF. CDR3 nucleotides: TGTGCCATCAGTGACCAGGGGCGAGGCGGCTACACCTTC.

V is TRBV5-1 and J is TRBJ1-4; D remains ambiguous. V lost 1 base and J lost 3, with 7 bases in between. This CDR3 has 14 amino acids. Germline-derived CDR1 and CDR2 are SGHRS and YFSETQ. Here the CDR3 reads CASSLSDPNEKLFF. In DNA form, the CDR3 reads TGCGCCAGCAGCTTGTCAGATCCTAATGAAAAACTGTTTTTT.

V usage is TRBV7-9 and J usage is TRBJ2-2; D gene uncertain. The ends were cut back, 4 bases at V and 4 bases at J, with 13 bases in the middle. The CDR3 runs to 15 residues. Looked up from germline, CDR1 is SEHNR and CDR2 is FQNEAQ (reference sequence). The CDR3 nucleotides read TGTGCCAGCAGCTCTCGGGTCGAAGTCACCGGGGAGCTGTTTTTT. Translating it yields CASSSRVEVTGELFF.

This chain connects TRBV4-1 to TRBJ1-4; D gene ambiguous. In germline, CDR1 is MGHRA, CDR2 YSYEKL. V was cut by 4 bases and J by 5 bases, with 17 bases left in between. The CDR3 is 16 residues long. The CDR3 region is CASSPPPKGRNEKLFF. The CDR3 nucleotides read TGCGCCAGCAGCCCTCCCCCCAAGGGTAGGAATGAAAAACTGTTTTTT.

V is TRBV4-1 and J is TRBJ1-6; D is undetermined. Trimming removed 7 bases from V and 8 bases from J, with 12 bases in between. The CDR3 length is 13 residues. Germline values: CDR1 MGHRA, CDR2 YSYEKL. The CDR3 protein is CASNLKEDSPLHF. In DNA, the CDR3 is TGCGCCAGCAACCTCAAGGAGGATTCACCCCTCCACTTT.

The CDR3: CASTPRGIGNYEQYF. In nucleotides, the CDR3 is TGTGCCAGCACCCCGAGGGGGATAGGGAACTACGAGCAGTACTTC. The chain has TRBV6-5 and TRBJ2-7; maybe TRBD1 (6 bases). The CDR3 sequence is 15 residues long. Germline V gives CDR1 MNHEY, CDR2 SVGAGI. The V and J ends lost 7 bases and 3 bases respectively, with 19 bases between them.

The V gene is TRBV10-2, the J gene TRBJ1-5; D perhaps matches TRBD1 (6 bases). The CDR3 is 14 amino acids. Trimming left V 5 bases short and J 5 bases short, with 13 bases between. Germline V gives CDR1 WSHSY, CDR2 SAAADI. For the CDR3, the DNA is TGCGCCAGCAGTATGACAGGTGGTGATCAGCCCCAGCATTTT. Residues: CASSMTGGDQPQHF.

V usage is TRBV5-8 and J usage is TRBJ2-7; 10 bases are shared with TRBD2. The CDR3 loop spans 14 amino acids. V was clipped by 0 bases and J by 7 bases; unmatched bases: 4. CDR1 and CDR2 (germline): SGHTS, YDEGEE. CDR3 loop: CASSLASGRREQYF. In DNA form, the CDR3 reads TGTGCCAGCAGCTTGGCTAGCGGGAGAAGAGAGCAGTACTTC.

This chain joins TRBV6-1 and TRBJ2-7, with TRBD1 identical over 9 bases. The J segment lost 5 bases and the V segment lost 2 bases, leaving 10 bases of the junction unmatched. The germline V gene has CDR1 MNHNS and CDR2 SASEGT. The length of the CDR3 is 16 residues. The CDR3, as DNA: TGTGCCAGCAGTGAACGGGGGACAGGGTGGATGAACGAGCAGTACTTC. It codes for CASSERGTGWMNEQYF.

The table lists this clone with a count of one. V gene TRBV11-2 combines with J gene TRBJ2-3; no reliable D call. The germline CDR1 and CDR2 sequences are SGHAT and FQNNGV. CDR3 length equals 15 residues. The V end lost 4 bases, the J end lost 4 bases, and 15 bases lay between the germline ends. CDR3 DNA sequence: TGTGCCAGCAGCTCCCGCCGAGTTAGAGCAGATACGCAGTATTTT. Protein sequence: CASSSRRVRADTQYF.

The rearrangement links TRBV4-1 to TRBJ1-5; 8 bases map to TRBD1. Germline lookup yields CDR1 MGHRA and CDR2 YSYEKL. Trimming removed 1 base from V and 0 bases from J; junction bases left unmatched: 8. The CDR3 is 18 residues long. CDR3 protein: CASSQVGTGSYSNQPQHF. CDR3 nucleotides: TGCGCCAGCAGCCAAGTTGGGACAGGATCCTATAGCAATCAGCCCCAGCATTTT.

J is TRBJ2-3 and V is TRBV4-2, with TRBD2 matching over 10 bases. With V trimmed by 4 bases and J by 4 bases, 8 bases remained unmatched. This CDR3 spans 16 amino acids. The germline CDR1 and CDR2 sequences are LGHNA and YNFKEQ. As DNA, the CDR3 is TGTGCCAGCAGCCCTAGCGGGAGTCACGCGGCAGATACGCAGTATTTT. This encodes CASSPSGSHAADTQYF.

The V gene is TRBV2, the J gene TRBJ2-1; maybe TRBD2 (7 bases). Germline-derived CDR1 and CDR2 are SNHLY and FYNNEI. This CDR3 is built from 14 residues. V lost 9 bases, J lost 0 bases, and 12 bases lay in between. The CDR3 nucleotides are TGTGCCAGTAAGAGGGGGGGCTCCTACAATGAGCAGTTCTTC. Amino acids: CASKRGGSYNEQFF.

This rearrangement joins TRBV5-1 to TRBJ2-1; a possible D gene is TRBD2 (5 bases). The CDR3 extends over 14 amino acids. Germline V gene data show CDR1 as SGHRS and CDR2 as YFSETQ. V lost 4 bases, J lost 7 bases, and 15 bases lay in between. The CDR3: CASSAAARGNEQFF. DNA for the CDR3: TGCGCCAGCAGCGCCGCCGCCCGGGGAAATGAGCAGTTCTTC.

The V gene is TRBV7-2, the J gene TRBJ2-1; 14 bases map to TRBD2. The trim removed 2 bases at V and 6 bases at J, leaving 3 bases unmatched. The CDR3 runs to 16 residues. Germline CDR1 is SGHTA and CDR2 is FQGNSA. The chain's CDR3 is CASSLYGTSGGNEQFF. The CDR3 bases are TGTGCCAGCAGCTTATACGGGACTAGCGGGGGCAATGAGCAGTTCTTC.

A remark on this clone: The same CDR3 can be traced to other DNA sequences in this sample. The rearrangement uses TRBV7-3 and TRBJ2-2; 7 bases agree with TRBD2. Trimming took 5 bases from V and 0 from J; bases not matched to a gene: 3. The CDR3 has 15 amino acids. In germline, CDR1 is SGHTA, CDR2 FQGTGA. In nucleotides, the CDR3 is TGTGCCAGCAGCCGAGGACTAGCGAACACCGGGGAGCTGTTTTTT. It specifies CASSRGLANTGELFF.

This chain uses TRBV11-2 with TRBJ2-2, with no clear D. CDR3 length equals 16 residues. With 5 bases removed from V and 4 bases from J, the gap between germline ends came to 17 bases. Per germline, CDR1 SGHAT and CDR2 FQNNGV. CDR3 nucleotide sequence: TGTGCCAGCAGCCCGAACTCGGACCCACGCACCGGGGAGCTGTTTTTT. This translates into CASSPNSDPRTGELFF.

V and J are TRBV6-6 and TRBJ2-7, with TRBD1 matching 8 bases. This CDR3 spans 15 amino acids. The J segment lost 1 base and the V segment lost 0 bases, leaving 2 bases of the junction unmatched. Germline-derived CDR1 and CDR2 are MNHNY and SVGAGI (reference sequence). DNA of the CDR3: TGTGCCAGCAGTTACTCCCGACAGGGGTCCTACGAGCAGTACTTC. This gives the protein CASSYSRQGSYEQYF.

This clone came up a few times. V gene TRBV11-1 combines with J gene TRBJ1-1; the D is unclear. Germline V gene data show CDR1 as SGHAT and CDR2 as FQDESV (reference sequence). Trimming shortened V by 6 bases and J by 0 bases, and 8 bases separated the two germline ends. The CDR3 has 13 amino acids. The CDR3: CASSQHLNTEAFF. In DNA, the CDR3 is TGTGCCAGCAGTCAACATTTGAACACTGAAGCTTTCTTT.

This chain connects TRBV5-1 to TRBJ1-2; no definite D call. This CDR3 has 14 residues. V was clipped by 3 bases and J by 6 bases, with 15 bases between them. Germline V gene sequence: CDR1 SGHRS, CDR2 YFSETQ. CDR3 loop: CASSSPVEGNGYTF. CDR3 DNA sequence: TGCGCCAGCAGCTCCCCGGTGGAAGGTAATGGCTACACCTTC.

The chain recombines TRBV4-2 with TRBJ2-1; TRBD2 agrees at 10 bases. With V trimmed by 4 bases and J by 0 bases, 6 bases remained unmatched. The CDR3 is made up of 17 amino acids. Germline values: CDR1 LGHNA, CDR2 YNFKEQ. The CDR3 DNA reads TGTGCCAGCAGCCTGGACCCTAGCGGGAGCTCCTACAATGAGCAGTTCTTC. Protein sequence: CASSLDPSGSSYNEQFF.

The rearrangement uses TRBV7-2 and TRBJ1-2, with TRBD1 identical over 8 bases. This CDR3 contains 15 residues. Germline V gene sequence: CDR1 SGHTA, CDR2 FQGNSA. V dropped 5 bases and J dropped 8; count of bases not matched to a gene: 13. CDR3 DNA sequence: TGTGCCAGCAGCAATCAACCAGGGGGCTTTGAAGGCTACACCTTC. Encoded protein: CASSNQPGGFEGYTF.

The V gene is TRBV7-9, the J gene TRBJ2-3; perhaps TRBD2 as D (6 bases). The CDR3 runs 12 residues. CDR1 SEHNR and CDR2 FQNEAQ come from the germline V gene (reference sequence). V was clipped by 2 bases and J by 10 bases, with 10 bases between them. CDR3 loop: CASSLTEGPQYF. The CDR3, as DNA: TGTGCCAGCAGCTTAACGGAGGGCCCGCAGTATTTT. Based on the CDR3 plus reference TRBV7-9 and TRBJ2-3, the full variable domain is DTGVSQNPRHKITKRGQNVTFRCDPISEHNRLYWYRQTLGQGPEFLTYFQNEAQLEKSRLLSDRFSAERPKGSFSTLEIQRTEQGDSAMYLCASSLTEGPQYFGPGTRLTVL.

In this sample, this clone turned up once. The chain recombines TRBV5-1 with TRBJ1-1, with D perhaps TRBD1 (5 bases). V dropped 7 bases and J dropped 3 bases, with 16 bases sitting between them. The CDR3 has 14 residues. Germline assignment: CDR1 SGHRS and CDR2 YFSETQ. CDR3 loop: CASAVGVLHTEAFF. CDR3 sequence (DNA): TGCGCCAGCGCGGTAGGGGTCCTGCACACTGAAGCTTTCTTT.

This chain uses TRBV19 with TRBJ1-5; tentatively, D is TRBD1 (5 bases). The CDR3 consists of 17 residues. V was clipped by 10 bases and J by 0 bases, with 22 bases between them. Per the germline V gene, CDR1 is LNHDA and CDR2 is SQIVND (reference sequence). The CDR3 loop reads CATDKGGAGHSNQPQHF. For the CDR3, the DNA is TGTGCCACCGATAAAGGAGGGGCAGGGCATAGCAATCAGCCCCAGCATTTT.

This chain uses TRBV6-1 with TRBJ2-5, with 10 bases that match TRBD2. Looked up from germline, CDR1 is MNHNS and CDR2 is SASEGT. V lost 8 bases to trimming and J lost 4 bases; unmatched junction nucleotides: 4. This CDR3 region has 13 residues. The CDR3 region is CASQRGGGETQYF. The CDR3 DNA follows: TGTGCCAGCCAGCGGGGGGGAGGAGAGACCCAGTACTTC.